This TCR beta chain was sequenced in a study of blood T cell repertoires in COVID-19. For the study at large: T cells, B-cell-depleted T cells, or PBMCs provided the cDNA or gDNA that served as material.

The protocol was immunoSEQ multiplex PCR, while the TCRdb copy is restricted to in-frame clones and leaves out a portion. Altogether around 250,000 clones are present, 86% being singletons, with the ten largest covering around 2.9%. CDR1 and CDR2 from the germline V gene are SEHNR and FQNEAQ (reference sequence). V lost 5 bases, J lost 1 base, and 15 bases lay in between. The CDR3 sequence is 16 residues long. This receptor was identified in a woman aged 30 to 39 with active or convalescent COVID-19. Sequenced input: peripheral blood. The chain couples TRBV7-9 to TRBJ2-1, with a possible D match to TRBD2 (7 bases). CDR3 nucleotide sequence: TGTGCCAGCAGCCCTAGGGGGGGCAGGTCCTACAATGAGCAGTTCTTC. Amino acid sequence: CASSPRGGRSYNEQFF. The full variable domain, in which reference TRBV7-9 and TRBJ2-1 provide the parts outside the CDR3, is DTGVSQNPRHKITKRGQNVTFRCDPISEHNRLYWYRQTLGQGPEFLTYFQNEAQLEKSRLLSDRFSAERPKGSFSTLEIQRTEQGDSAMYLCASSPRGGRSYNEQFFGPGTRLTVL.